The 8 T cell receptor beta chains given below trace back to one sample, sequenced in a study of blood T cell repertoires in COVID-19. Repertoires were generated with immunoSEQ multiplex PCR, while TCRdb's copy carries only in-frame clones and drops some. The sample contains fewer than 650,000 clones, 70% to 90% of which appear only once. The sample consisted of peripheral blood. These TCRs come from a woman in her forties or fifties with COVID-19, enrolled during active disease.

This rearrangement joins TRBV2 to TRBJ2-7; 7 bases align to TRBD1. V lost 5 bases to trimming and J lost 3 bases; unmatched junction nucleotides: 4. Germline V gene lookup returns CDR1 SNHLY and CDR2 FYNNEI. This CDR3 is 13 amino acids long. The CDR3 loop is CASSSDRIYEQYF. The CDR3 region has the DNA TGTGCCAGCAGTTCGGACAGGATCTACGAGCAGTACTTC.

The V gene is TRBV5-1, the J gene TRBJ2-1; TRBD1 might be the D (6 bases). Germline loops: CDR1 SGHRS, CDR2 YFSETQ. Trimming left V 4 bases short and J 2 bases short, with 16 bases between. This CDR3 comprises 16 residues. CDR3 nucleotide sequence: TGCGCCAGCAGCGAACAGGGCTTGGGCACCTACAATGAGCAGTTCTTC. It is translated as CASSEQGLGTYNEQFF. Combining the CDR3 with reference TRBV5-1 and TRBJ2-1 gives the whole variable domain KAGVTQTPRYLIKTRGQQVTLSCSPISGHRSVSWYQQTPGQGLQFLFEYFSETQRNKGNFPGRFSGRQFSNSRSEMNVSTLELGDSALYLCASSEQGLGTYNEQFFGPGTRLTVL.

The CDR3: CATSRSQGGEQFF. As DNA, the CDR3 is TGTGCCACCAGCAGATCCCAAGGCGGTGAGCAGTTCTTC. The chain carries TRBV15 and TRBJ2-1; D unclear. The ends were cut back, 2 bases at V and 9 bases at J, with 11 bases in the middle. Germline CDR1 LNHNV, CDR2 YYDKDF (reference sequence). This CDR3 region has 13 residues. Together with reference TRBV15 and TRBJ2-1, the CDR3 gives the full variable domain: DAMVIQNPRYQVTQFGKPVTLSCSQTLNHNVMYWYQQKSSQAPKLLFHYYDKDFNNEADTPDNFQSRRPNTSFCFLDIRSPGLGDTAMYLCATSRSQGGEQFFGPGTRLTVL.

The rearrangement joins TRBV25-1 to TRBJ1-2; the match to TRBD1 covers 7 bases. CDR1 and CDR2 (germline): MGHDK, SYGVNS. The length of the CDR3 is 15 residues. With V trimmed by 3 bases and J by 6 bases, 10 bases remained unmatched. The CDR3: CASSESTRGADGYTF. The CDR3 region has the DNA TGTGCCAGCAGTGAGAGCACCAGGGGGGCGGATGGCTACACCTTC.

This sequence joins TRBV29-1 and TRBJ2-4; weak D call: TRBD1 (6 bases). This CDR3 comprises 13 residues. Germline values: CDR1 SQVTM, CDR2 ANQGSEA. Deletions cut 5 bases from V and 6 bases from J, with 14 bases between. This CDR3 is CSVFGQRLNIQYF. The DNA of the CDR3 is TGCAGCGTTTTCGGACAGCGACTAAACATTCAGTACTTC.

The chain couples TRBV21-1 to TRBJ1-2; no DNA check was done on the table's D call, TRBD1. TRBV21-1 is annotated as a pseudogene. This CDR3 is built from 14 residues. The chain's CDR3 is CASRDRAADYGYTF. CDR3 coding DNA: TGTGCCAGCCGCGACAGGGCAGCGGACTATGGCTACACCTTC.

The chain recombines TRBV5-1 with TRBJ2-5, with TRBD1 matching over 8 bases. CDR1 SGHRS and CDR2 YFSETQ come from the germline V gene. V trimming: 4 bases; J trimming: 5 bases; junction bases outside the gene matches: 7. The CDR3 covers 14 residues. The CDR3 here is CASSSGQGGETQYF. CDR3 coding DNA: TGCGCCAGCAGCAGCGGACAGGGTGGGGAGACCCAGTACTTC.

The V gene is TRBV24-1, the J gene TRBJ1-5; D perhaps matches TRBD1 (6 bases). V was pared by 9 bases and J by 0 bases, with 11 bases between. The CDR3 totals 14 residues. Germline V gives CDR1 KGHDR, CDR2 SFDVKD. CDR3 sequence reads: CATQKGDSNQPQHF. The DNA of the CDR3 is TGTGCCACCCAGAAGGGGGATAGCAATCAGCCCCAGCATTTT.